This record covers a single T cell receptor beta chain. Produced via immunoSEQ multiplex PCR; TCRdb's table is partial and in-frame only. The sample holds 15,000 or so clones, around 70% seen once. Germline V gene sequence: CDR1 SGHRS, CDR2 YFSETQ. This CDR3 contains 15 residues. V lost 0 bases and J lost 0, with 10 bases in between. The sample comes from a study of T cells after somatic rescue of genetic block. This receptor was taken from a boy aged 5-17 years. This sequence joins TRBV5-1 and TRBJ2-7; perhaps TRBD2 as D (6 bases). Sample: peripheral blood mononuclear cells (PBMCs). Here the CDR3 reads CASSLAGVSSYEQYF. DNA for the CDR3: TGCGCCAGCAGCTTGGCGGGAGTCAGCTCCTACGAGCAGTACTTC.